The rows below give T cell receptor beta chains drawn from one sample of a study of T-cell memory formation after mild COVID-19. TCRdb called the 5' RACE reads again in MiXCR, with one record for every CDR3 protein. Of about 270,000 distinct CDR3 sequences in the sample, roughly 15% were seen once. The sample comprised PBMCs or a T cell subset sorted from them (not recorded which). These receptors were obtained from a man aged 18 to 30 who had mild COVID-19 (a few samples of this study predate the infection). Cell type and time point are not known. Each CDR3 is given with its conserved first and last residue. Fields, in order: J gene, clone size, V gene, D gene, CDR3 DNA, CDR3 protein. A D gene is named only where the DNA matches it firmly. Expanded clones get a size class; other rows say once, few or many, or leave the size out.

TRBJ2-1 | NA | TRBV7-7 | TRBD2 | TGTGCCAGCAGTAGGACTAGCGGGGGGGCAAATGAGCAGTTCTTC | CASSRTSGGANEQFF
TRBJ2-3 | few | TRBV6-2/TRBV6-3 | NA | TGTGCCAGCAGCGATCCCGGGACCGGTGGAGATACGCAGTATTTT | CASSDPGTGGDTQYF
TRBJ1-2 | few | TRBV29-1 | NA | TGCAGCGGGGTGGATGGGGACGGCTACACCTTC | CSGVDGDGYTF
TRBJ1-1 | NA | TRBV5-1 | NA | TGCGCCAGCAGCCCGGGGGGGGGCGGCGTGGTGAACACTGAAGCTTTCTTT | CASSPGGGGVVNTEAFF
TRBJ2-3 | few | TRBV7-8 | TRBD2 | TGTGCCAGCAGCCTCTACTCTAGCGGGGGGGCGACAGATACGCAGTATTTT | CASSLYSSGGATDTQYF
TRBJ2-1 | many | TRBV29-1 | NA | TGCAGCGTTGAAGGCGAAGGCGGGGTTTACAATGAGCAGTTCTTC | CSVEGEGGVYNEQFF
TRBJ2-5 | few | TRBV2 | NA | TGTGCCAGCAGTGGGGGGCCATACCAAGAGACCCAGTACTTC | CASSGGPYQETQYF
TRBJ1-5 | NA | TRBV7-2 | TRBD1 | TGTGCCAGCAGCTTAGTCGGGACAGAATATAGCAATCAGCCCCAGCATTTT | CASSLVGTEYSNQPQHF
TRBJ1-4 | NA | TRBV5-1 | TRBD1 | TGCGCCAGCACCTTGGGCCGGACAGGGTTTGGAAATGAAAAACTGTTTTTT | CASTLGRTGFGNEKLFF
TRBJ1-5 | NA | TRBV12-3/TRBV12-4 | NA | TGTGCCAGCAGTCCCCGTAACCGAGGGAAAGGGCCCCAGCATTTT | CASSPRNRGKGPQHF
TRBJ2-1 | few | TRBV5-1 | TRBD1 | TGCGCCAGCAGCTTGGGAGACAGGGACTACAATGAGCAGTTCTTC | CASSLGDRDYNEQFF
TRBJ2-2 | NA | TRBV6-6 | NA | TGTGCCAGCAGTTACTCGGGGGAGGGGGAGCTGTTTTTT | CASSYSGEGELFF
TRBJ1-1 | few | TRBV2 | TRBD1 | TGTGCCAGCAGTTTCACAGGGGTTGAAGCTTTCTTT | CASSFTGVEAFF
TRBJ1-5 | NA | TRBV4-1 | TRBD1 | TGCGCCAGCAGCCAACGATCGGGACAGGCCAATCAGCCCCAGCATTTT | CASSQRSGQANQPQHF
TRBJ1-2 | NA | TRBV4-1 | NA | TGCGCCAGCAGCCAATTGTCGAAGGGCTATGGCTACACCTTC | CASSQLSKGYGYTF
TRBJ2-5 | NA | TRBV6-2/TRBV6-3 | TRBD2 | TGTGCCAGCAGTCGCCGACTAGCGGGGGGGCAGGAGACCCAGTACTTC | CASSRRLAGGQETQYF
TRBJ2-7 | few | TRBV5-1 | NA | TGCGCCAGCAGCTTAGTAGGGGAAGGCGAGCAGTACTTC | CASSLVGEGEQYF
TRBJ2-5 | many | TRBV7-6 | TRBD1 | TGTGCCAGCAGCATAGGGACAGGAGAAGAGACCCAGTACTTC | CASSIGTGEETQYF
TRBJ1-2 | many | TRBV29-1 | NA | TGCAGCGTTGAAGTGGGGCCTACTAACTATGGCTACACCTTC | CSVEVGPTNYGYTF
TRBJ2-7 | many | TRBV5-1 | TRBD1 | TGCGCCAGCAGCTTGGAGGGACAGGGGAGTGACGAGCAGTACTTC | CASSLEGQGSDEQYF
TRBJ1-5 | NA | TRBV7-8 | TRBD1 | TGTGCCAGCAGCTTAGCGGGACAGTTAAGTCAGCCCCAGCATTTT | CASSLAGQLSQPQHF
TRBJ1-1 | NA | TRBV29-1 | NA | TGCAGCGTCCACAGGGATCCGAACACTGAAGCTTTCTTT | CSVHRDPNTEAFF
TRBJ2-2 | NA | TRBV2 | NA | TGTGCCAGCGGTGACCTCACCGGGGAGCTGTTTTTT | CASGDLTGELFF